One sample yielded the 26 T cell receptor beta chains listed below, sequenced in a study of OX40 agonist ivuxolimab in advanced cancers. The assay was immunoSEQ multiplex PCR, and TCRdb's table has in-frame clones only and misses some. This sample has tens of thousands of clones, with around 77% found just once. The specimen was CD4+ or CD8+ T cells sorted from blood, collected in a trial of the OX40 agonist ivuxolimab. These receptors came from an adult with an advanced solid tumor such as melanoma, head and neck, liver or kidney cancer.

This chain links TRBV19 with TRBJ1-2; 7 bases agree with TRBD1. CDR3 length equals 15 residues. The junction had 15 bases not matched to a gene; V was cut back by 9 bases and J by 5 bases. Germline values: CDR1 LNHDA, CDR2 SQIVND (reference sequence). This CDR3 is CASKEDRIRHYGYTF. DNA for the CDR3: TGTGCCAGCAAAGAGGACAGGATTCGCCATTATGGCTACACCTTC.

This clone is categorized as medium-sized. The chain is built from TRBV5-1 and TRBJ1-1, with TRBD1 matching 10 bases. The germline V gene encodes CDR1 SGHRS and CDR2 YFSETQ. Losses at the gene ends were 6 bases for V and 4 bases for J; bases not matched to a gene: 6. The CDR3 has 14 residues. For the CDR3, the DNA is TGCGCCAGCAAAGTTGGGGACAGGGGCACTGAAGCTTTCTTT. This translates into CASKVGDRGTEAFF.

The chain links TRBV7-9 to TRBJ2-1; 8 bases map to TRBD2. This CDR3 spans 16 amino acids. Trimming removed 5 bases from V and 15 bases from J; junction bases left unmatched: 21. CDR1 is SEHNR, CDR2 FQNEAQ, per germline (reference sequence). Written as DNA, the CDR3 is TGTGCCAGCAGCCATCCCGTGGTAGCGGGAAACCCAATCCGGTTCTTC. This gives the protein CASSHPVVAGNPIRFF. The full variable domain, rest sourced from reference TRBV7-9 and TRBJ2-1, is DTGVSQNPRHKITKRGQNVTFRCDPISEHNRLYWYRQTLGQGPEFLTYFQNEAQLEKSRLLSDRFSAERPKGSFSTLEIQRTEQGDSAMYLCASSHPVVAGNPIRFFGPGTRLTVL.

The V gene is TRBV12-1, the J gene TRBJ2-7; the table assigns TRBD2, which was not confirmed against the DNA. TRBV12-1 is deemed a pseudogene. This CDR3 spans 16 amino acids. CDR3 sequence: CASGPGPIDGNYEQYF. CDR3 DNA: TGTGCCAGCGGCCCAGGACCAATCGACGGGAACTACGAGCAGTACTTC.

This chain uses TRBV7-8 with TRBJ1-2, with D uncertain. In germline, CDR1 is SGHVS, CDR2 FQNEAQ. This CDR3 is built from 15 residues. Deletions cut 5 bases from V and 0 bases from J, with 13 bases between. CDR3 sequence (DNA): TGTGCCAGCAGCCCGTATGACGGTTCTAACTATGGCTACACCTTC. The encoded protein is CASSPYDGSNYGYTF.

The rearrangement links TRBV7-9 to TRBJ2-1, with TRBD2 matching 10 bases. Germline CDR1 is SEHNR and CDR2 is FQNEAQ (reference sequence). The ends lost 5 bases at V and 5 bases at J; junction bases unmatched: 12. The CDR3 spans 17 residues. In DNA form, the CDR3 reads TGTGCCAGCAGCCGGGCTAGCGGGGGACCAGCAAACAATGAGCAGTTCTTC. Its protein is CASSRASGGPANNEQFF. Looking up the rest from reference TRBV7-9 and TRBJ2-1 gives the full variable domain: DTGVSQNPRHKITKRGQNVTFRCDPISEHNRLYWYRQTLGQGPEFLTYFQNEAQLEKSRLLSDRFSAERPKGSFSTLEIQRTEQGDSAMYLCASSRASGGPANNEQFFGPGTRLTVL.

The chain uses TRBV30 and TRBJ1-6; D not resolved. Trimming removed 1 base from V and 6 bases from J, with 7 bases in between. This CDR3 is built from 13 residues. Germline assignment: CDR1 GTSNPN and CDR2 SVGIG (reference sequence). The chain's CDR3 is CAWSDGSNSPLHF. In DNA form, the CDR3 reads TGTGCCTGGAGTGATGGGAGTAATTCACCCCTCCACTTT.

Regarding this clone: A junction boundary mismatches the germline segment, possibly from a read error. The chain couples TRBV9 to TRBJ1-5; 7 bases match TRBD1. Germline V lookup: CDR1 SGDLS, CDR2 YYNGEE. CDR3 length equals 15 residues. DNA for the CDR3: TGTGCCAGCAACGTAGGTGGGACAGTAGATCAGCCCCAGCATTTT. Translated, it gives CASNVGGTVDQPQHF.

For the CDR3, the DNA is TGTGCCAGCAGCGTAGGGACAGCTGGCGGGGAGCTGTTTTTT. Translating gives CASSVGTAGGELFF. The chain recombines TRBV9 with TRBJ2-2; a weak D match, TRBD1 (6 bases). The CDR3 covers 14 residues. CDR1 is SGDLS and CDR2 is YYNGEE in the germline V gene. V was trimmed by 0 bases and J by 7 bases, leaving 10 bases between them.

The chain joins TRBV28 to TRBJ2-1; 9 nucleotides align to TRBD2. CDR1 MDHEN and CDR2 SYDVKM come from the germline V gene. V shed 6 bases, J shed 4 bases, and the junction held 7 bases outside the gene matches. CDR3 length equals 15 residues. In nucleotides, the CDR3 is TGTGCCAGCAGAACGACTAGCGGCGGTTACAATGAGCAGTTCTTC. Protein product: CASRTTSGGYNEQFF.

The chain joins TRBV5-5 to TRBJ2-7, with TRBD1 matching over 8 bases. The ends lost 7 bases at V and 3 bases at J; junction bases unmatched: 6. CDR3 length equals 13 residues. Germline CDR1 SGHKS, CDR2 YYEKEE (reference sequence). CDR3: CASGDRFLYEQYF. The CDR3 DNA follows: TGTGCCAGCGGGGACAGGTTCCTCTACGAGCAGTACTTC.

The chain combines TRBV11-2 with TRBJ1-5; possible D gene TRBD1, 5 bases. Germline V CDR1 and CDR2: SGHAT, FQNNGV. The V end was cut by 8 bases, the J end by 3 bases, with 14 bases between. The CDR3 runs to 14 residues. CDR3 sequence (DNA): TGTGCCAGCTCTGTTGGGGCTTTCAATCAGCCCCAGCATTTT. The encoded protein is CASSVGAFNQPQHF.

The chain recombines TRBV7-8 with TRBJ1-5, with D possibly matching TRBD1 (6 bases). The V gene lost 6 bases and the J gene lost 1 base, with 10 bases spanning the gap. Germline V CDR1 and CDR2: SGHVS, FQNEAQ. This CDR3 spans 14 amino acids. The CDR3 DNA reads TGTGCCAGCAGTTGGACAGAAAGCAATCAGCCCCAGCATTTT. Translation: CASSWTESNQPQHF.

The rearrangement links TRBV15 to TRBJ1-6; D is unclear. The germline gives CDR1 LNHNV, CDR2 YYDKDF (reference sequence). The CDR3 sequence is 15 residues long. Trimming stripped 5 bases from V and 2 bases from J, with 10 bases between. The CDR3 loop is CATSSSGTYNSPLHF. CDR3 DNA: TGTGCCACCAGCTCCTCAGGAACCTATAATTCACCCCTCCACTTT.

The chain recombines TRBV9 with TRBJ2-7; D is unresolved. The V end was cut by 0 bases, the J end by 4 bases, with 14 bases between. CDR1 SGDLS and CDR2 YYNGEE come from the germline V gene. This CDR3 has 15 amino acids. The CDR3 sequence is CASSVDPGLMYEQYF. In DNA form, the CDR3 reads TGTGCCAGCAGCGTAGATCCAGGCCTGATGTACGAGCAGTACTTC.

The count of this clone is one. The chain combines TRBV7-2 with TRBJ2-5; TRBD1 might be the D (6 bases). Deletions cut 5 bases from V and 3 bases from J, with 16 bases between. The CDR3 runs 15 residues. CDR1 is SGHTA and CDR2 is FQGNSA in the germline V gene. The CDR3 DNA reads TGTGCCAGCAGCGGTACAGGGCCGGCGGAAGAGACCCAGTACTTC. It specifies CASSGTGPAEETQYF.

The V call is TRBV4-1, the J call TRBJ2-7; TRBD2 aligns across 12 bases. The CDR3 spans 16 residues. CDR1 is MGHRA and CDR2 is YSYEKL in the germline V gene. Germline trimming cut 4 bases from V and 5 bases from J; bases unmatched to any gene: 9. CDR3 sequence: CASSPRWTSGNHEQYF. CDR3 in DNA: TGCGCCAGCAGCCCTCGCTGGACTAGCGGGAACCACGAGCAGTACTTC.

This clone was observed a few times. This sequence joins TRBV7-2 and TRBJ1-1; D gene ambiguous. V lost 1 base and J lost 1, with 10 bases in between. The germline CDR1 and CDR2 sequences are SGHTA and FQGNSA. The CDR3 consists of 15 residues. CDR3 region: CASSLGFWGNTEAFF. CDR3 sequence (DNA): TGTGCCAGCAGCTTAGGTTTTTGGGGGAACACTGAAGCTTTCTTT. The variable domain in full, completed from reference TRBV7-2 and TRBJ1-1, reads GAGVSQSPSNKVTEKGKDVELRCDPISGHTALYWYRQSLGQGLEFLIYFQGNSAPDKSGLPSDRFSAERTGGSVSTLTIQRTQQEDSAVYLCASSLGFWGNTEAFFGQGTRLTVV.

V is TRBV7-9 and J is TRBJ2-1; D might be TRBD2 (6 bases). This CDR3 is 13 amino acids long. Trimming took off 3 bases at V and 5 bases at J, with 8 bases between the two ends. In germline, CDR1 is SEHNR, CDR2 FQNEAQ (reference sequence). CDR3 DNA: TGTGCCAGCAGCTTCGGAGGGGACAATGAGCAGTTCTTC. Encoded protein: CASSFGGDNEQFF.

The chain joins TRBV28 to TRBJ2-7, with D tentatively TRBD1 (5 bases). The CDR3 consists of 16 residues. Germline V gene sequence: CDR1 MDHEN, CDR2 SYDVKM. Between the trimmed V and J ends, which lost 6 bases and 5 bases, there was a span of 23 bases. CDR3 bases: TGTGCCAGCAGACACCAATTTAGGACAACGAGCGACGAGCAGTACTTC. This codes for CASRHQFRTTSDEQYF.

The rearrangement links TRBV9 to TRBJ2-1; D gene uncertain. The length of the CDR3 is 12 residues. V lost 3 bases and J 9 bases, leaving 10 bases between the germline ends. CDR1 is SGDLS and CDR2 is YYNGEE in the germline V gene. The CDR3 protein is CASSAADSEQFF. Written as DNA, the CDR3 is TGTGCCAGCAGCGCCGCCGATAGTGAGCAGTTCTTC.

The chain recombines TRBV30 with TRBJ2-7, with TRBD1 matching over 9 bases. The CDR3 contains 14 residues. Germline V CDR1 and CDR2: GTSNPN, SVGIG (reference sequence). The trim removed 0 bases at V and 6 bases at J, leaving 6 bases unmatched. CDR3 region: CAWSVQGASGEQYF. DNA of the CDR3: TGTGCCTGGAGTGTACAGGGGGCTTCGGGCGAGCAGTACTTC.

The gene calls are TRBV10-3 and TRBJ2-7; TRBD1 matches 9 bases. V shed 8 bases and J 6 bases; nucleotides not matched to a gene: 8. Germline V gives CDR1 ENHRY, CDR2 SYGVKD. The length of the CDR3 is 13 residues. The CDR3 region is CAIGPGTGIEQYF. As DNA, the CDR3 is TGTGCCATCGGCCCCGGGACAGGGATCGAGCAGTACTTC.

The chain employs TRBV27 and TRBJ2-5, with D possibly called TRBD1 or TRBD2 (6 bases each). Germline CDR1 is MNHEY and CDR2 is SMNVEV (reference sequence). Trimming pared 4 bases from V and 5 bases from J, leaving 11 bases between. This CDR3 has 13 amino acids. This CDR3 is CASSWGAGETQYF. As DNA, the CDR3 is TGTGCCAGCAGTTGGGGGGCAGGGGAGACCCAGTACTTC.

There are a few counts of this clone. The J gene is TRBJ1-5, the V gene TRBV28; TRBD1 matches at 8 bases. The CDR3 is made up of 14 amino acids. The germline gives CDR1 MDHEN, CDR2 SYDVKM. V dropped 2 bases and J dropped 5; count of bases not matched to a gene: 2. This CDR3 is CASSLGQGDQPQHF. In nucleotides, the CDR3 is TGTGCCAGCAGTTTAGGACAGGGCGATCAGCCCCAGCATTTT.

The CDR3 nucleotides read TGTGCCAGTACCGGGACAAGTTATGGCTACACCTTC. Protein sequence: CASTGTSYGYTF. The gene calls are TRBV9 and TRBJ1-2; D perhaps matches TRBD1 (6 bases). With 8 bases removed from V and 5 bases from J, the gap between germline ends came to 13 bases. The CDR3 has 12 residues. Germline CDR1 is SGDLS and CDR2 is YYNGEE.